Below, one T cell receptor (beta chain) is given with its context. This sample is drawn from a study of T cells in Graves' hyperthyroidism and ophthalmopathy. The CDR3 has 12 amino acids. V lost 7 bases to trimming and J lost 5 bases, with 11 bases between them. Amplified TCR beta CDR3 regions derived from RNA transcripts. First-round RT-PCR targeting the TCR CDR3 was performed with the HTBI primer set. In TCRdb, the multiplex PCR reads were re-called with MiXCR into one record per CDR3 protein. The top ten hold about 29% of the sample, which has roughly 500,000 distinct CDR3 sequences, 15% to 20% seen once.

The sequence derives from a woman between 25 and 40 years old with Graves' ophthalmopathy. V is TRBV12-3 or TRBV12-4 and J is TRBJ1-2; D call uncertain. The sample taken for sequencing was blood. CDR3 DNA sequence: TGTGCCAGCACCTTAGGACTGTATGGCTACACCTTC. The encoded protein is CASTLGLYGYTF.